The clone carrying this T cell receptor beta chain was counted a few times. These data belong to a study of blood T cell repertoires in COVID-19. Study context: The United States, Italy and Spain supplied acute and convalescent COVID-19 samples.

The CDR3 extends over 18 amino acids. Germline V CDR1 and CDR2: LNHNV, YYDKDF (reference sequence). Trimming stripped 1 base from V and 0 bases from J, with 18 bases between. Clones were sequenced by immunoSEQ multiplex PCR, and TCRdb holds only the in-frame ones, with some missing. Among 100,000 to 120,000 clones listed, over 60% were seen once. The chain uses TRBV15 and TRBJ1-1; weak D call: TRBD1 (6 bases). This clonotype originated in a woman of 80 years or more with active or convalescent COVID-19. Sequenced input: peripheral blood. The CDR3 sequence: CATSRAQWGLPMNTEAFF. The CDR3 DNA sequence: TGTGCCACCAGCAGAGCCCAGTGGGGGCTTCCCATGAACACTGAAGCTTTCTTT.